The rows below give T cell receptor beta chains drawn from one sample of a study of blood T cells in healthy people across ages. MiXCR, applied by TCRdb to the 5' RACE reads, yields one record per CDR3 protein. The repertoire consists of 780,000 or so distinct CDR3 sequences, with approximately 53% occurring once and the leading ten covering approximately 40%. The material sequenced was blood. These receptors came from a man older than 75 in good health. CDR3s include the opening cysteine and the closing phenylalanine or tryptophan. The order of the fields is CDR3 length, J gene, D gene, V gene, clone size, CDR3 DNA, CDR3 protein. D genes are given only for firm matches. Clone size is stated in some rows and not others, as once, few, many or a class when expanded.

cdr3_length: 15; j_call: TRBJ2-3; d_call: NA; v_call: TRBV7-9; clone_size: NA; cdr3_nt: TGTGCCAGGAGACCAGCGGGCGATAGCACAGATACGCAGTATTTT; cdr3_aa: CARRPAGDSTDTQYF
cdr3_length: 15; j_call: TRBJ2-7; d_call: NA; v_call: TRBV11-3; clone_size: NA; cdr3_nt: TGTGCCAGCAGCTCCGACGCCAACTCCTACAATGAGCAGTACTTC; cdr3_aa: CASSSDANSYNEQYF
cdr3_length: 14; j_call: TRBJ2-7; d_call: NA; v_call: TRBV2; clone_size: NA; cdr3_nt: TGTGCCAGCACGGAGAGGGAGAGCTCCTACGAGCAGTACTTC; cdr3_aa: CASTERESSYEQYF
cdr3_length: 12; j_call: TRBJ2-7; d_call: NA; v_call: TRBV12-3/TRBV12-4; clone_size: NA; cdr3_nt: TGTGCCAGCAGACCACCACTGGGGGCCCAGTACTTC; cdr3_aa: CASRPPLGAQYF
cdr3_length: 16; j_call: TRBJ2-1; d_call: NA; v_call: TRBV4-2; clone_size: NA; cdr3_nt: TGTGCCAGCAGCTACCAAATAGCGGAGTCCTACAATGAGCAGTTCTTC; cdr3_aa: CASSYQIAESYNEQFF
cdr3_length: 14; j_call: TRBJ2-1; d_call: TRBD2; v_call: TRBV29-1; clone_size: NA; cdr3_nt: TGCAGCGTTGGGTATGCGGGAGGGAACAATGAGCAGTTCTTC; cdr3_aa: CSVGYAGGNNEQFF
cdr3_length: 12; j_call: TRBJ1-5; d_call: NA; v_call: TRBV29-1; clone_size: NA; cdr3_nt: TGCAGCGTTGAAGACGGCAGTTTCCGACAGCATTTT; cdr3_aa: CSVEDGSFRQHF
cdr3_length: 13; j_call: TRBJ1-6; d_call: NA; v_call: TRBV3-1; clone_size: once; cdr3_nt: TGTGCCAGCATTCTCGTCCCGGGTTCACCCCTCCACTTT; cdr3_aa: CASILVPGSPLHF
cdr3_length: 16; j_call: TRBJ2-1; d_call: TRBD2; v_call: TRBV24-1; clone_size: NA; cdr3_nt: TGTGCCACCAGTGACCCAGCCGCGGGAGGCTACAATGAGCGGTACTTC; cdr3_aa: CATSDPAAGGYNERYF
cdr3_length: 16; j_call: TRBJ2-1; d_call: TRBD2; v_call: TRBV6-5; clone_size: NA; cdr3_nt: TGTGCCAGCAGTTACTCGGGACTAGCGGGAGGGGTTGAGCAGTTCTTC; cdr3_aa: CASSYSGLAGGVEQFF
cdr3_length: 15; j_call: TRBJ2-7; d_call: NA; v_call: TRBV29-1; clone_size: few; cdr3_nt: TGCAGCGTTGATGGGGTGGGCGGAGGCTCCTACGAGCAGTACTTC; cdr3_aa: CSVDGVGGGSYEQYF
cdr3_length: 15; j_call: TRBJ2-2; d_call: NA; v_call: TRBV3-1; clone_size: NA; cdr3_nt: TGTGCCAGCAGCCATCACAGCGCGAACACCGGGGAGCTGTTTTTT; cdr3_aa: CASSHHSANTGELFF
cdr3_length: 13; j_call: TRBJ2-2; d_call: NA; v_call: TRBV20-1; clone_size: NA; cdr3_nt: TGCAGTGCGACCGACACGAACACCGGGGAGCTGTTTTTT; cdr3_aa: CSATDTNTGELFF
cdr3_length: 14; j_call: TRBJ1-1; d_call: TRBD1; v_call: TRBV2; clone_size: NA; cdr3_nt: TGTGCCAGCAGTCCGGGACAGACGAACACTGAAGCTTTCTTT; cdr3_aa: CASSPGQTNTEAFF
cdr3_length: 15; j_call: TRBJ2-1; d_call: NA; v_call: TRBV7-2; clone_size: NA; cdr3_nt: TGTGCCAGCAGCTCTAAAGGAGGCTCCTACAATGAGCAGTTCTTC; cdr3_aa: CASSSKGGSYNEQFF
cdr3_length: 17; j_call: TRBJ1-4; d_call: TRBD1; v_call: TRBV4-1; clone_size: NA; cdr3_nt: TGCGCCAGCAGCCTCGGACAGGGGGCGACCCCAAATGAAAAACTGTTTTTT; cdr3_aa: CASSLGQGATPNEKLFF